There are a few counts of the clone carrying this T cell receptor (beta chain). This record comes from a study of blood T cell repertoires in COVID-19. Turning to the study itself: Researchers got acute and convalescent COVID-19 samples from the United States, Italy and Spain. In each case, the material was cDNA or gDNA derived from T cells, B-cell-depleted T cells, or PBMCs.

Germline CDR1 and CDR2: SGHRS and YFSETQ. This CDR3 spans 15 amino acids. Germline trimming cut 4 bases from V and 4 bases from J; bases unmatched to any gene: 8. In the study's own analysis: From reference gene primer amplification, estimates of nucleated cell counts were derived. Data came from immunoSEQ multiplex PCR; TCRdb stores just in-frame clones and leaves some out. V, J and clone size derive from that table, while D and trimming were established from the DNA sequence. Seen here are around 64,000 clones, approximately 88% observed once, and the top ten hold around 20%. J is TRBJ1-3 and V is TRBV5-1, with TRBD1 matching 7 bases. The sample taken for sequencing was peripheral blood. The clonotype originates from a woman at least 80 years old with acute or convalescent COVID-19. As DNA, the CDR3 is TGCGCCAGCAGCGCCGGGACAGCGGACGGAAACACCATATATTTT. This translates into CASSAGTADGNTIYF.